These 18 T cell receptor beta chains share one sample of origin, sequenced in a study of identical twins. One entry per CDR3 protein results from TCRdb running MiXCR on the 5' RACE reads. The top ten hold less than 45% of the sample, which has 200,000 or so distinct CDR3 sequences, 15% to 20% seen once. The data were also submitted as part of a second study, on T cells expressing NK-cell markers.

Sequenced input: CD8+ T cells sorted from blood. The receptors originated from a woman aged 18-29 years in good health.

J is TRBJ2-7 and V is TRBV12-3 or TRBV12-4; TRBD2 might be the D (6 bases). The CDR3 runs 14 residues. V lost 1 base, J lost 5 bases, and 12 bases lay in between. CDR3 amino acids: CASSLGGTPNEQYF. In DNA form, the CDR3 reads TGTGCCAGCAGTTTAGGTGGGACTCCAAACGAGCAGTACTTC.

In its sample, this clonotype was seen many times. This chain links TRBV7-9 with TRBJ2-1; possibly TRBD2 for D (5 bases). The CDR3 totals 13 residues. The V gene lost 0 bases and the J gene lost 5 bases, with 5 bases spanning the gap. The V gene's germline CDR1 is SEHNR and CDR2 FQNEAQ (reference sequence). The CDR3 DNA reads TGTGCCAGCAGCTTAGCCGGGAACAATGAGCAGTTCTTC. Translating it yields CASSLAGNNEQFF.

This clonotype was counted at least ten times. The CDR3, as DNA: TGCGCCAGCAGCTTGGACAGGAACACTGAAGCTTTCTTT. Protein sequence: CASSLDRNTEAFF. The chain links TRBV5-1 to TRBJ1-1; D is unresolved. Trimming left V 0 bases short and J 1 base short, with 4 bases between. CDR1 and CDR2 (germline): SGHRS, YFSETQ. The CDR3 covers 13 residues.

This clonotype appeared a few times. V and J are TRBV5-6 and TRBJ2-7, with 12 bases that match TRBD1. CDR3 length: 14 amino acids. Germline values: CDR1 SGHDT, CDR2 YYEEEE. V was pared by 6 bases and J by 5 bases, with 6 bases of the junction left unmatched. CDR3 coding DNA: TGTGCCAGCACCGCCGGGGACAGGGGGCACGAGCAGTACTTC. It is translated as CASTAGDRGHEQYF. Supplemented by reference TRBV5-6 and TRBJ2-7, the full variable domain reads DAGVTQSPTHLIKTRGQQVTLRCSPKSGHDTVSWYQQALGQGPQFIFQYYEEEERQRGNFPDRFSGHQFPNYSSELNVNALLLGDSALYLCASTAGDRGHEQYFGPGTRLTVT.

The rearrangement joins TRBV9 to TRBJ2-3, with no clear D. V dropped 0 bases and J dropped 0 bases, with 11 bases sitting between them. Germline lookup yields CDR1 SGDLS and CDR2 YYNGEE. CDR3 length equals 16 residues. The CDR3 DNA is TGTGCCAGCAGCGTAGACCTGGCTTCTAGCACAGATACGCAGTATTTT. This encodes CASSVDLASSTDTQYF.

The chain is built from TRBV20-1 and TRBJ2-1; 9 nucleotides line up with TRBD1. This CDR3 has 17 residues. V lost 3 bases, J lost 6 bases, and 15 bases stayed unmatched. Looked up from germline, CDR1 is DFQATT and CDR2 is SNEGSKA (reference sequence). CDR3 DNA sequence: TGCAGTGCTAGCAGTCCCGGGACAGGGTTTGGTACCAATGAGCAGTTCTTC. This translates into CSASSPGTGFGTNEQFF.

This clonotype was counted a few times. The chain carries TRBV29-1 and TRBJ2-3; the D gene is possibly TRBD1 (5 bases). The ends were cut back, 3 bases at V and 5 bases at J, with 18 bases in the middle. This CDR3 comprises 15 residues. Germline V CDR1 and CDR2: SQVTM, ANQGSEA. Here the CDR3 DNA reads TGCAGCGTTGAGATGGGTGAAGGGGTGGTAGATACGCAGTATTTT. This codes for CSVEMGEGVVDTQYF.

This clonotype has more than one count but fewer than ten. The chain is built from TRBV12-3 or TRBV12-4 and TRBJ2-7, with 7 bases aligning to TRBD1. The CDR3 covers 12 residues. V lost 8 bases and J lost 3; bases outside the gene matches: 4. The CDR3 sequence: CASGDSNYEQYF. DNA of the CDR3: TGTGCCAGCGGGGACAGCAACTACGAGCAGTACTTC.

This clonotype came up many times. This chain connects TRBV7-7 to TRBJ2-7; TRBD2 might be the D (6 bases). Germline CDR1 and CDR2: SSHAT and FNYEAQ (reference sequence). The V end lost 1 base, the J end lost 5 bases, and 12 bases lay between the germline ends. This CDR3 has 14 amino acids. DNA for the CDR3: TGTGCCAGCAGCTTAGACGGGAGCCTCGACGAGCAGTACTTC. Its translation is CASSLDGSLDEQYF.

The rearrangement links TRBV27 to TRBJ1-5; perhaps TRBD1 as D (6 bases). The CDR3 contains 13 residues. V dropped 7 bases and J dropped 3 bases, with 10 bases sitting between them. Germline V gene lookup returns CDR1 MNHEY and CDR2 SMNVEV (reference sequence). CDR3 loop: CASTGGLNQPQHF. Here the CDR3 DNA reads TGTGCCAGCACCGGGGGCCTCAATCAGCCCCAGCATTTT.

This clonotype showed up many times. The chain uses TRBV15 and TRBJ1-1; D remains ambiguous. CDR1 is LNHNV, CDR2 YYDKDF, per germline (reference sequence). This CDR3 contains 14 residues. Trimming took off 5 bases at V and 4 bases at J, with 14 bases between the two ends. In nucleotides, the CDR3 is TGTGCCACCAGCGCCCGAACATCATTCACTGAAGCTTTCTTT. Encoded protein: CATSARTSFTEAFF. The entire variable domain, with the rest obtained from reference TRBV15 and TRBJ1-1, is as follows: DAMVIQNPRYQVTQFGKPVTLSCSQTLNHNVMYWYQQKSSQAPKLLFHYYDKDFNNEADTPDNFQSRRPNTSFCFLDIRSPGLGDTAMYLCATSARTSFTEAFFGQGTRLTVV.

This clonotype was found a few times. The chain joins TRBV10-3 to TRBJ2-1; 11 nucleotides agree with TRBD2. There are 16 residues in the CDR3. The V segment lost 6 bases and the J segment 9 bases; nucleotides outside the gene matches: 13. Germline assignment: CDR1 ENHRY and CDR2 SYGVKD. As DNA, the CDR3 is TGTGCCATCAGGGCCCCTAGCGGGGGGCCGAACTCTGAGCAGTTCTTC. Translated: CAIRAPSGGPNSEQFF.

This clonotype was observed a handful of times. The CDR3 loop is CASSSQPGTLGENGELFF. CDR3 sequence (DNA): TGTGCCAGCAGCTCTCAGCCTGGGACTCTCGGGGAGAACGGGGAGCTGTTTTTT. V usage is TRBV7-7 and J usage is TRBJ2-2, with TRBD2 as a possible D gene (6 bases). The length of the CDR3 is 18 residues. V dropped 4 bases and J dropped 7 bases, with 25 bases sitting between them. Germline CDR1 SSHAT, CDR2 FNYEAQ (reference sequence).

The genes are TRBV28 and TRBJ2-1, with 14 bases aligning to TRBD2. CDR1 is MDHEN and CDR2 is SYDVKM in the germline V gene. CDR3 size: 17 residues. V lost 8 bases and J lost 7; bases outside the gene matches: 13. The CDR3 DNA reads TGTGCCAGCTGGGGACTAGCGGGAGACCGGGCGGGGAATGAGCAGTTCTTC. It specifies CASWGLAGDRAGNEQFF.

This clonotype has at least ten counts. The chain recombines TRBV6-1 with TRBJ1-2; perhaps TRBD1 as D (5 bases). Germline values: CDR1 MNHNS, CDR2 SASEGT. The CDR3 sequence is 15 residues long. The V and J ends lost 1 base and 5 bases respectively, with 14 bases between them. The CDR3 region is CASSEDAGNGYGYTF. The CDR3 DNA sequence: TGTGCCAGCAGTGAAGACGCAGGGAATGGGTATGGCTACACCTTC.

This clonotype was picked up a small number of times. The J gene is TRBJ2-5, the V gene TRBV4-2; D could derive from TRBD1 or TRBD2 (5 bases each). The length of the CDR3 is 15 residues. The ends were cut back, 5 bases at V and 1 base at J, with 14 bases in the middle. Germline CDR1 LGHNA, CDR2 YNFKEQ. CDR3 residues: CASSSLGVGQETQYF. In DNA form, the CDR3 reads TGTGCCAGCAGCTCTTTGGGGGTGGGCCAAGAGACCCAGTACTTC.

This clonotype was counted only a few times. This chain joins TRBV5-1 and TRBJ1-5; D is possibly TRBD1 (5 bases). CDR1 is SGHRS and CDR2 is YFSETQ in the germline V gene. The CDR3 contains 15 residues. V lost 0 bases to trimming and J lost 1 base, with 8 bases between them. As DNA, the CDR3 is TGCGCCAGCAGCTTGGCGGGGGGAAGCAATCAGCCCCAGCATTTT. It translates to CASSLAGGSNQPQHF.

The chain couples TRBV29-1 to TRBJ2-1, with D possibly TRBD1 on 5 matching bases. Per germline, CDR1 SQVTM and CDR2 ANQGSEA. The CDR3 is 12 residues long. V was trimmed by 4 bases and J by 7 bases, leaving 11 bases between them. This CDR3 reads CSVVGAENEQFF. The CDR3 DNA reads TGCAGCGTTGTTGGGGCGGAGAATGAGCAGTTCTTC.